These 30 T cell receptor beta chains were all obtained from the same sample, sequenced in a study of OX40 agonist ivuxolimab in advanced cancers. The repertoire was sequenced with immunoSEQ multiplex PCR; TCRdb's copy has only in-frame clones and lacks some. The sample contains around 70,000 clones, roughly 90% of which appear only once. The sample here was CD4+ or CD8+ T cells sorted from blood, taken in a trial of the OX40 agonist ivuxolimab. These receptors were taken from an adult with an advanced solid tumor such as melanoma, head and neck, liver or kidney cancer.

This clone was found a few times. The chain employs TRBV12-5 and TRBJ2-7, with D unresolved. Germline lookup yields CDR1 LGHNT and CDR2 FRNRAP. V dropped 3 bases and J dropped 1 base, with 10 bases sitting between them. The CDR3 loop spans 14 amino acids. CDR3 nucleotides: TGTGCTAGTGGTTTCGGGTCGGCTTCCTACGAGCAGTACTTC. Translating gives CASGFGSASYEQYF.

This chain uses TRBV11-2 with TRBJ2-5; D not certain. V was pared by 1 base and J by 5 bases, with 5 bases between. CDR3 size: 12 residues. Germline V gene data show CDR1 as SGHAT and CDR2 as FQNNGV. This CDR3 is CASSLGVETQYF. DNA of the CDR3: TGTGCCAGCAGCTTAGGGGTGGAGACCCAGTACTTC.

The genes are TRBV27 and TRBJ2-7, with D hard to call. Germline V lookup: CDR1 MNHEY, CDR2 SMNVEV (reference sequence). The V gene lost 2 bases and the J gene lost 0 bases, with 11 bases spanning the gap. CDR3 size: 15 residues. CDR3 DNA: TGTGCCAGCAGTTTAGGTGCCTCTAACTCCTACGAGCAGTACTTC. Translating it yields CASSLGASNSYEQYF.

The chain links TRBV4-1 to TRBJ1-1; weak D call: TRBD1 (6 bases). V lost 4 bases, J lost 0 bases, and 18 bases lay in between. Germline V gene data show CDR1 as MGHRA and CDR2 as YSYEKL. The CDR3 loop spans 17 amino acids. The chain's CDR3 is CASSPQPGVGMNTEAFF. DNA of the CDR3: TGCGCCAGCAGCCCCCAACCAGGGGTGGGGATGAACACTGAAGCTTTCTTT.

The chain carries TRBV2 and TRBJ2-3; tentatively, D is TRBD2 (6 bases). Trimming took off 4 bases at V and 0 bases at J, with 14 bases between the two ends. Germline V gene lookup returns CDR1 SNHLY and CDR2 FYNNEI. The CDR3 totals 16 residues. The CDR3 coding sequence is TGTGCCAGCAGTGGGTCTATGGGGGGTAGCACAGATACGCAGTATTTT. Translation gives CASSGSMGGSTDTQYF.

V is TRBV30 and J is TRBJ1-4; perhaps TRBD1 as D (6 bases). The CDR3 has 13 amino acids. V was clipped by 2 bases and J by 7 bases, with 11 bases between them. Germline V gene lookup returns CDR1 GTSNPN and CDR2 SVGIG (reference sequence). The CDR3 DNA sequence: TGTGCCTGGAGTACGCAGGGGTTTGAAAAACTGTTTTTT. This codes for CAWSTQGFEKLFF.

The chain is built from TRBV13 and TRBJ2-7; possible D gene TRBD1, 5 bases. CDR3 length equals 14 residues. The V end was cut by 4 bases, the J end by 3 bases, with 13 bases between. The germline V gene has CDR1 PRHDT and CDR2 FYEKMQ (reference sequence). The CDR3 nucleotides are TGTGCCAGCAGCTCAACCCGGACATTCTACGAGCAGTACTTC. It specifies CASSSTRTFYEQYF.

The chain carries TRBV7-8 and TRBJ2-7; the D is unclear. The V end lost 4 bases, the J end lost 5 bases, and 21 bases lay between the germline ends. This CDR3 contains 16 residues. CDR1 and CDR2 (germline): SGHVS, FQNEAQ. CDR3 DNA sequence: TGTGCCAGCAGCTCGAACAGTTCCCACCTAGGACACGAGCAGTACTTC. Amino acid sequence: CASSSNSSHLGHEQYF.

This sequence joins TRBV7-6 and TRBJ2-1; TRBD1 matches at 7 bases. Per germline, CDR1 SGHVS and CDR2 FNYEAQ. With 0 bases clipped from V and 6 bases from J, the junction kept 5 bases outside the gene matches. The CDR3 is made up of 15 amino acids. Here the CDR3 reads CASSLARQGTNEQFF. CDR3 DNA sequence: TGTGCCAGCAGCTTAGCAAGACAGGGTACCAATGAGCAGTTCTTC.

The chain is built from TRBV11-2 and TRBJ1-1, with D uncertain. Germline values: CDR1 SGHAT, CDR2 FQNNGV. This CDR3 is 13 amino acids long. V lost 6 bases and J lost 4, with 12 bases in between. The DNA for the CDR3 is TGTGCCAGCAGACGCCATTTAAGCACTGAAGCTTTCTTT. Protein product: CASRRHLSTEAFF.

CDR3 amino acids: CASSSTAVNQPQHF. CDR3 nucleotides: TGTGCCAGCAGCTCGACGGCAGTGAATCAGCCCCAGCATTTT. The chain uses TRBV7-9 and TRBJ1-5; D not resolved. Trimming stripped 4 bases from V and 4 bases from J, with 11 bases between. This CDR3 region has 14 residues. Germline V lookup: CDR1 SEHNR, CDR2 FQNEAQ (reference sequence).

The rearrangement uses TRBV19 and TRBJ2-7, with TRBD1 matching 10 bases. This CDR3 is built from 15 residues. J lost 0 bases, V lost 5 bases, and 4 bases had no gene match. CDR1 and CDR2 (germline): LNHDA, SQIVND (reference sequence). CDR3 region: CASSLGTGVSYEQYF. CDR3 nucleotide sequence: TGTGCCAGTAGTCTTGGGACAGGGGTCTCCTACGAGCAGTACTTC. Based on the CDR3 plus reference TRBV19 and TRBJ2-7, the full variable domain is DGGITQSPKYLFRKEGQNVTLSCEQNLNHDAMYWYRQDPGQGLRLIYYSQIVNDFQKGDIAEGYSVSREKKESFPLTVTSAQKNPTAFYLCASSLGTGVSYEQYFGPGTRLTVT.

A note on this clone: The junction differs from germline at one of its ends, possibly a read error. J is TRBJ1-6 and V is TRBV5-6; no clear D gene. Germline V gene lookup returns CDR1 SGHDT and CDR2 YYEEEE. The CDR3 covers 11 residues. In DNA, the CDR3 is TGTGCCAGCAGCTTGGTACGTGGGCGCTCTTTT. It codes for CASSLVRGRSF.

The chain links TRBV2 to TRBJ2-2; 7 bases match TRBD1. CDR3 length equals 15 residues. Germline values: CDR1 SNHLY, CDR2 FYNNEI. Unmatched junction bases numbered 10, after V lost 6 bases and J lost 6 bases. The CDR3 bases are TGTGCCAGCAGGGCCTTAGACAGGGATGCCGGGGAGCTGTTTTTT. It codes for CASRALDRDAGELFF. Filled out from reference TRBV2 and TRBJ2-2, the complete variable domain reads EPEVTQTPSHQVTQMGQEVILRCVPISNHLYFYWYRQILGQKVEFLVSFYNNEISEKSEIFDDQFSVERPDGSNFTLKIRSTKLEDSAMYFCASRALDRDAGELFFGEGSRLTVL.

This clone was seen a single time. The genes are TRBV6-1 and TRBJ1-1; D is possibly TRBD1 (6 bases). This CDR3 is built from 15 residues. Looked up from germline, CDR1 is MNHNS and CDR2 is SASEGT. V was trimmed by 3 bases and J by 0 bases, leaving 11 bases between them. The CDR3 spells CASSDLGALNTEAFF. CDR3 bases: TGTGCCAGCAGTGATTTGGGGGCATTGAACACTGAAGCTTTCTTT.

The J gene is TRBJ1-1, the V gene TRBV5-1; unclear D gene. Trimming cost V 5 bases and J 1 base, with 12 bases left between them. This CDR3 region has 14 residues. The germline CDR1 and CDR2 sequences are SGHRS and YFSETQ. The CDR3 sequence is CASSLGVGNTEAFF. The CDR3 bases are TGCGCCAGCAGTCTCGGGGTTGGGAACACTGAAGCTTTCTTT.

This clone was seen only once. This chain uses TRBV7-6 with TRBJ2-7; the D gene is possibly TRBD1 (7 bases). The V gene's germline CDR1 is SGHVS and CDR2 FNYEAQ. Between the trimmed V and J ends, which lost 4 bases and 2 bases, there was a span of 15 bases. The CDR3 is 15 amino acids. The CDR3 DNA reads TGTGCCAGCAGCTCCACGGAGGGGGCGGCCTACGAGCAGTACTTC. Protein sequence: CASSSTEGAAYEQYF.

The gene calls are TRBV19 and TRBJ2-2; a possible D gene is TRBD1 (6 bases). Per germline, CDR1 LNHDA and CDR2 SQIVND (reference sequence). The V end was cut by 5 bases, the J end by 7 bases, with 20 bases between. This CDR3 spans 16 amino acids. This CDR3 reads CASSGYRAVNLGELFF. CDR3 coding DNA: TGTGCCAGTAGTGGATACAGGGCCGTTAATCTCGGGGAGCTGTTTTTT.

The V gene is TRBV6-6, the J gene TRBJ1-2, with TRBD1 matching 9 bases. This CDR3 spans 14 amino acids. The germline V gene has CDR1 MNHNY and CDR2 SVGAGI (reference sequence). The V gene end was trimmed by 5 bases and the J gene end by 4 bases; junction bases not matched to a gene: 5. The CDR3 nucleotides read TGTGCCAGCAGTAAACAGGGGGCGGGCTATGGCTACACCTTC. Its protein product is CASSKQGAGYGYTF.

The V and J genes are TRBV7-6 and TRBJ1-1; 7 positions agree with TRBD1. This CDR3 is 15 amino acids long. The J segment lost 5 bases and the V segment lost 1 base, leaving 7 bases of the junction unmatched. Germline V lookup: CDR1 SGHVS, CDR2 FNYEAQ. The CDR3 DNA reads TGTGCCAGCAGCTTAGGGGCGGAGGGGGCTACTGAAGCTTTCTTT. Its protein is CASSLGAEGATEAFF.

The rearrangement links TRBV29-1 to TRBJ1-3, with a possible D match to TRBD1 (5 bases). This CDR3 is built from 12 residues. Trimming removed 5 bases at V and 2 bases at J, with 7 bases between. Germline V CDR1 and CDR2: SQVTM, ANQGSEA. Written as DNA, the CDR3 is TGCAGCGTTCAGGGAACTGGAAACACCATATATTTT. Amino acids: CSVQGTGNTIYF.

V and J are TRBV7-9 and TRBJ1-1, with D unresolved. The CDR3 contains 13 residues. Looked up from germline, CDR1 is SEHNR and CDR2 is FQNEAQ (reference sequence). V lost 1 base and J 7 bases, leaving 10 bases between the germline ends. Written as DNA, the CDR3 is TGTGCCAGCAGCTTAGTCGGCGCCAGTGAAGCTTTCTTT. Protein: CASSLVGASEAFF.

This sequence joins TRBV19 and TRBJ1-4, with D unclear. Trimming took off 6 bases at V and 6 bases at J, with 8 bases between the two ends. Germline V lookup: CDR1 LNHDA, CDR2 SQIVND (reference sequence). The CDR3 contains 12 residues. CDR3 coding DNA: TGTGCCAGTAGCTATTGGGATGAAAAACTGTTTTTT. Translated: CASSYWDEKLFF.

The sample holds many counts of this clone. The rearrangement links TRBV11-2 to TRBJ2-3; 7 positions match TRBD1. The germline CDR1 and CDR2 sequences are SGHAT and FQNNGV. This CDR3 contains 16 residues. Trimming at V came to 1 base and at J to 4 bases, leaving 8 bases not matched to a gene. Here the CDR3 DNA reads TGTGCCAGCAGCTTAGGGGCGACCGACAGGGCAGATACGCAGTATTTT. As protein: CASSLGATDRADTQYF.

Only one count was recorded for this clone. The rearrangement joins TRBV14 to TRBJ2-4; a possible D gene is TRBD2 (5 bases). Germline V gives CDR1 SGHDN, CDR2 FVKESK. Trimming took off 1 base at V and 5 bases at J, with 12 bases between the two ends. The CDR3 is 15 residues long. The CDR3 loop is CASSQATGWENIQYF. The CDR3 DNA follows: TGTGCCAGCAGCCAAGCTACGGGGTGGGAAAACATTCAGTACTTC. Full variable domain (outside the CDR3, taken from reference TRBV14 and TRBJ2-4): EAGVTQFPSHSVIEKGQTVTLRCDPISGHDNLYWYRRVMGKEIKFLLHFVKESKQDESGMPNNRFLAERTGGTYSTLKVQPAELEDSGVYFCASSQATGWENIQYFGAGTRLSVL.

The chain employs TRBV4-1 and TRBJ1-2; D is unclear. The germline V gene has CDR1 MGHRA and CDR2 YSYEKL. The V end lost 1 base, the J end lost 0 bases, and 15 bases lay between the germline ends. CDR3 size: 17 residues. The CDR3 protein is CASSQVVEAGANYGYTF. CDR3 DNA sequence: TGCGCCAGCAGCCAAGTTGTAGAGGCAGGAGCTAACTATGGCTACACCTTC.

A note on this clone: Sequence at one end of the junction differs from germline and may be a read error. The V call is TRBV10-3, the J call TRBJ2-2, with 7 bases matching TRBD2. Per the germline V gene, CDR1 is ENHRY and CDR2 is SYGVKD. The CDR3 length is 13 residues. The CDR3 is CAVSGDLTGELFF. The CDR3 nucleotides read TGTGCCGTCAGCGGGGACCTAACCGGGGAGCTGTTTTTT.

A few counts support this clone. The genes are TRBV10-1 and TRBJ1-5; weak D call: TRBD1 (5 bases). Germline loops: CDR1 WNHNN, CDR2 SYGVQD (reference sequence). V lost 8 bases to trimming and J lost 1 base, with 6 bases between them. CDR3 length: 12 amino acids. DNA for the CDR3: TGCGCCAGCCCAGGGAGCAATCAGCCCCAGCATTTT. Amino acid sequence: CASPGSNQPQHF.

This clone was observed a few times. The rearrangement links TRBV27 to TRBJ1-1, with 12 positions matching TRBD1. The CDR3 length is 15 residues. J lost 8 bases, V lost 4 bases, and 8 bases had no gene match. Germline V gene sequence: CDR1 MNHEY, CDR2 SMNVEV (reference sequence). The CDR3 DNA reads as TGTGCCAGCAGTTCTCAAACCGGGACAGGGGGCGAAGCTTTCTTT. Translation: CASSSQTGTGGEAFF.

This chain connects TRBV7-9 to TRBJ2-3; 16 bases align to TRBD2. Germline assignment: CDR1 SEHNR and CDR2 FQNEAQ (reference sequence). V lost 4 bases to trimming and J lost 2 bases; unmatched junction nucleotides: 3. The length of the CDR3 is 17 residues. The CDR3 DNA reads TGTGCCAGCAGCTCGGGACTAGCGGGGGGGACCACAGATACGCAGTATTTT. Encoded protein: CASSSGLAGGTTDTQYF.